These 28 T cell receptor beta chains originate from one sample sequenced in a study of T-cell reconstitution after alpha-beta-depleted transplantation in children. Unique molecular identifiers were incorporated into the prepared TCRbeta library. TCRdb analysed the PCR reads with MiXCR anew, one entry per CDR3 protein. This sample has some 300,000 distinct CDR3 sequences, with around a tenth found just once. This sample comprised PBMCs, obtained before TCRalphabeta/CD19-depleted stem cell transplant. The source of these receptors is a boy under three years old with acute myeloid leukemia, due to receive a stem cell transplant.

This clonotype was seen at least ten times. V and J are TRBV28 and TRBJ1-2; the D gene is possibly TRBD1 (6 bases). Germline CDR1 and CDR2: MDHEN and SYDVKM. The CDR3 has 15 residues. Trimming removed 6 bases from V and 4 bases from J, with 18 bases in between. CDR3 in amino acids: CASRRGGTSPYGYTF. CDR3 coding DNA: TGTGCCAGCAGAAGAGGGGGGACCTCCCCCTATGGCTACACCTTC.

This clonotype came up many times. The V and J genes are TRBV7-9 and TRBJ2-2; the D is unclear. This CDR3 has 16 amino acids. Trimming stripped 4 bases from V and 1 base from J, with 13 bases between. Germline assignment: CDR1 SEHNR and CDR2 FQNEAQ (reference sequence). The CDR3 sequence: CASSYFGELNTGELFF. The CDR3 bases are TGTGCCAGCAGCTACTTTGGGGAACTGAACACCGGGGAGCTGTTTTTT. The full variable domain, its missing parts supplied by reference TRBV7-9 and TRBJ2-2, is DTGVSQNPRHKITKRGQNVTFRCDPISEHNRLYWYRQTLGQGPEFLTYFQNEAQLEKSRLLSDRFSAERPKGSFSTLEIQRTEQGDSAMYLCASSYFGELNTGELFFGEGSRLTVL.

This clonotype was detected many times. The rearrangement uses TRBV5-1 and TRBJ2-2, with D possibly TRBD1 on 5 matching bases. Germline lookup yields CDR1 SGHRS and CDR2 YFSETQ. CDR3 length equals 15 residues. Trimming cost V 4 bases and J 4 bases, with 14 bases left between them. CDR3 sequence: CASSRDRLSTGELFF. CDR3 nucleotide sequence: TGCGCCAGCAGCAGAGACAGATTATCCACCGGGGAGCTGTTTTTT.

This clonotype was counted between two and nine times. The chain couples TRBV4-2 to TRBJ2-1; TRBD2 matches at 7 bases. Germline CDR1 is LGHNA and CDR2 is YNFKEQ. J was trimmed by 6 bases and V by 2 bases; bases with no gene match: 7. This CDR3 has 15 amino acids. DNA for the CDR3: TGTGCCAGCAGCCAAAGCGGGGCCCGTTTCAATGAGCAGTTCTTC. Protein product: CASSQSGARFNEQFF.

This sequence joins TRBV28 and TRBJ1-1; D unclear. CDR1 and CDR2 (germline): MDHEN, SYDVKM. V was trimmed by 4 bases and J by 1 base, leaving 16 bases between them. The CDR3 has 16 residues. Written as DNA, the CDR3 is TGTGCCAGCAGTTCCTCACTTAGGGTCAGGAACACTGAAGCTTTCTTT. Its protein product is CASSSSLRVRNTEAFF. Full variable domain (rest looked up from reference TRBV28 and TRBJ1-1): DVKVTQSSRYLVKRTGEKVFLECVQDMDHENMFWYRQDPGLGLRLIYFSYDVKMKEKGDIPEGYSVSREKKERFSLILESASTNQTSMYLCASSSSLRVRNTEAFFGQGTRLTVV.

This clonotype showed up many times. The genes are TRBV5-1 and TRBJ2-3; unclear D gene. V lost 0 bases and J lost 5, with 10 bases in between. The CDR3 sequence is 14 residues long. CDR1 and CDR2 (germline): SGHRS, YFSETQ. The DNA of the CDR3 is TGCGCCAGCAGCTTGGCCCCGCAAAGAGATACGCAGTATTTT. It encodes CASSLAPQRDTQYF. Variable domain in full (rest from reference TRBV5-1 and TRBJ2-3): KAGVTQTPRYLIKTRGQQVTLSCSPISGHRSVSWYQQTPGQGLQFLFEYFSETQRNKGNFPGRFSGRQFSNSRSEMNVSTLELGDSALYLCASSLAPQRDTQYFGPGTRLTVL.

This clonotype was observed at least ten times. The chain recombines TRBV7-9 with TRBJ1-1; D not certain. The V end was cut by 5 bases, the J end by 11 bases, with 6 bases between. The CDR3 totals 9 residues. From germline, CDR1 is SEHNR and CDR2 FQNEAQ (reference sequence). The CDR3 nucleotides are TGTGCCAGCAGCGCCTCCGCTTTCTTT. Translated: CASSASAFF.

Ten or more counts support this clonotype. The rearrangement joins TRBV28 to TRBJ2-7, with TRBD1 matching 7 bases. The CDR3 contains 16 residues. V trimming: 5 bases; J trimming: 3 bases; junction bases outside the gene matches: 13. The germline V gene has CDR1 MDHEN and CDR2 SYDVKM. CDR3 sequence: CASSLLRDSSRYEQYF. The CDR3 nucleotides are TGTGCCAGCAGTCTACTTAGGGACAGTTCCCGCTACGAGCAGTACTTC.

This clonotype has ten or more counts. The V gene is TRBV7-3, the J gene TRBJ2-2; possibly TRBD1 or TRBD2 for D (6 bases each). There are 16 residues in the CDR3. The germline V gene encodes CDR1 SGHTA and CDR2 FQGTGA. Trimming removed 5 bases from V and 2 bases from J, with 15 bases in between. The DNA for the CDR3 is TGTGCCAGCAGCCCCCTGGGGGGCCCTAACACCGGGGAGCTGTTTTTT. Amino acid sequence: CASSPLGGPNTGELFF.

As concerns this clonotype: This may stem from a read error, because a much larger clone lies one nucleotide away. Because the CDR3's place on the DNA is in doubt, the DNA is left out and the CDR3 is given as listed by TCRdb. The gene calls are TRBV18 and TRBJ1-1; the table's D call, TRBD1, was not checked against the DNA. CDR1 is KGHSH and CDR2 is LQKENI in the germline V gene. The CDR3 length equals 14 residues, ends included. The CDR3 loop is CASSLVGTGSEDFF.

CDR3: CASTGETVTDTQYF. CDR3 DNA sequence: TGCGCCAGCACCGGGGAGACCGTCACAGATACGCAGTATTTT. The chain joins TRBV23-1 to TRBJ2-3, with D possibly matching TRBD2 (5 bases). TRBV23-1 is flagged as an ORF with uncertain function. The V and J ends lost 7 bases and 2 bases respectively, with 13 bases between them. This CDR3 contains 14 residues.

This clonotype has at least ten counts. V and J are TRBV13 and TRBJ2-1, with D perhaps matching TRBD1 (6 bases). V was pared by 7 bases and J by 10 bases, with 11 bases between. CDR1 and CDR2 from the germline V gene are PRHDT and FYEKMQ (reference sequence). The CDR3 contains 11 residues. CDR3 DNA sequence: TGTGCCAGCATCGAGGGGGACGAGCAGTTCTTC. This translates into CASIEGDEQFF.

The CDR3 loop is CSATSGGSAYNEQFF. The DNA of the CDR3 is TGCAGTGCTACTAGCGGGGGTTCCGCCTACAATGAGCAGTTCTTC. The V gene is TRBV20-1, the J gene TRBJ2-1; 10 positions agree with TRBD2. The J segment lost 2 bases and the V segment lost 4 bases, leaving 5 bases of the junction unmatched. CDR1 and CDR2 (germline): DFQATT, SNEGSKA (reference sequence). The CDR3 consists of 15 residues.

The V and J genes are TRBV19 and TRBJ2-7; the D call may be TRBD1 or TRBD2 (5 bases each). Germline-derived CDR1 and CDR2 are LNHDA and SQIVND (reference sequence). The CDR3 covers 13 residues. Between the trimmed V and J ends, which lost 4 bases and 3 bases, there was a span of 10 bases. The CDR3 sequence is CASSTSGLYEQYF. The CDR3 DNA follows: TGTGCCAGTAGTACCTCGGGGCTCTACGAGCAGTACTTC.

This clonotype was seen only a few times. This chain connects TRBV12-3 or TRBV12-4 to TRBJ2-1; tentatively, D is TRBD2 (8 bases). V shed 6 bases and J shed 8 bases, with 17 bases lying between them. The CDR3 consists of 14 residues. CDR3 protein: CASSLGLGGHEQFF. CDR3 nucleotide sequence: TGTGCCAGCAGCCTGGGACTAGGGGGCCATGAGCAGTTCTTC.

This clonotype was counted many times. The rearrangement joins TRBV28 to TRBJ2-2; no definite D call. In germline, CDR1 is MDHEN, CDR2 SYDVKM. The CDR3 loop spans 16 amino acids. The ends were cut back, 6 bases at V and 2 bases at J, with 16 bases in the middle. CDR3 DNA sequence: TGTGCCAGCAGCTCGAGACTGGGTTTAAACACCGGGGAGCTGTTTTTT. This encodes CASSSRLGLNTGELFF.

This chain links TRBV18 with TRBJ2-3; D uncertain. Trimming took 0 bases from V and 4 from J, leaving 11 bases between them. The CDR3 contains 15 residues. Germline V gives CDR1 KGHSH, CDR2 LQKENI. CDR3 DNA: TGTGCCAGCTCACCACCTTGGGGTGGGGCAGATACGCAGTATTTT. Protein product: CASSPPWGGADTQYF.

This clonotype has ten or more counts. This chain connects TRBV7-2 to TRBJ2-7; 8 bases agree with TRBD2. This CDR3 has 15 residues. Per germline, CDR1 SGHTA and CDR2 FQGNSA. With 1 base clipped from V and 2 bases from J, the junction kept 4 bases outside the gene matches. CDR3 nucleotide sequence: TGTGCCAGCAGCTTAGTGGGACTAGACACCTACGAGCAGTACTTC. It encodes CASSLVGLDTYEQYF.

The genes are TRBV5-1 and TRBJ2-7; D possibly corresponds to TRBD2 (5 bases). The CDR3 contains 15 residues. Germline CDR1 and CDR2: SGHRS and YFSETQ. With 6 bases removed from V and 4 bases from J, the gap between germline ends came to 20 bases. CDR3 amino acids: CASTRESGPVYEQYF. As DNA, the CDR3 is TGCGCCAGCACCCGAGAAAGCGGTCCGGTGTACGAGCAGTACTTC. Based on the CDR3 plus reference TRBV5-1 and TRBJ2-7, the full variable domain is KAGVTQTPRYLIKTRGQQVTLSCSPISGHRSVSWYQQTPGQGLQFLFEYFSETQRNKGNFPGRFSGRQFSNSRSEMNVSTLELGDSALYLCASTRESGPVYEQYFGPGTRLTVT.

This clonotype was found many times. V gene TRBV9 combines with J gene TRBJ2-7, with D perhaps assigned TRBD1 or TRBD2 (6 bases each). CDR1 and CDR2 (germline): SGDLS, YYNGEE. The CDR3 is made up of 15 amino acids. The ends were cut back, 0 bases at V and 1 base at J, with 11 bases in the middle. DNA of the CDR3: TGTGCCAGCAGCGTAGAGGGGGGCCGATCCTACGAGCAGTACTTC. As protein: CASSVEGGRSYEQYF.

The sample holds many counts of this clonotype. CDR3 bases: TGCAGCGTGGGGGACTTCCAGTTAATGGCCCAGTACTTC. Residues: CSVGDFQLMAQYF. This chain links TRBV29-1 with TRBJ2-5; TRBD2 is a possible D gene (6 bases). Per germline, CDR1 SQVTM and CDR2 ANQGSEA. This CDR3 is built from 13 residues. Trimming shortened V by 6 bases and J by 9 bases, and 20 bases separated the two germline ends.

The chain recombines TRBV30 with TRBJ2-3; the D gene is possibly TRBD2 (6 bases). The CDR3 is 16 amino acids. Germline V CDR1 and CDR2: GTSNPN, SVGIG (reference sequence). Trimming stripped 0 bases from V and 2 bases from J, with 15 bases between. This CDR3 reads CAWSVHPRGITDTQYF. In DNA form, the CDR3 reads TGTGCCTGGAGTGTACACCCCCGGGGGATCACAGATACGCAGTATTTT.

Comments on this clonotype: This may come from a read error, since a much larger clone is one base off. This chain joins TRBV15 and TRBJ2-3; the match to TRBD2 covers 14 bases. The length of the CDR3 is 17 residues. CDR1 LNHNV and CDR2 YYDKDF come from the germline V gene (reference sequence). CDR3 in amino acids: CATGRPGTSGGTDTQYF. CDR3 sequence (DNA): TGTGCCACCGGCAGACCTGGGACTAGCGGGGGTACAGATACGCAGTATTTT.

This clonotype was recorded many times. V gene TRBV29-1 combines with J gene TRBJ2-5, with D possibly TRBD2 on 5 matching bases. The CDR3 sequence is 13 residues long. From germline, CDR1 is SQVTM and CDR2 ANQGSEA. V shed 7 bases and J shed 0 bases, with 12 bases lying between them. Written as DNA, the CDR3 is TGCAGCGCCCGGACTTTGTACCAAGAGACCCAGTACTTC. This translates into CSARTLYQETQYF.

This clonotype was counted many times. The chain uses TRBV5-1 and TRBJ1-4; D remains ambiguous. The CDR3 length is 15 residues. V dropped 3 bases and J dropped 7 bases, with 16 bases sitting between them. Germline V gene lookup returns CDR1 SGHRS and CDR2 YFSETQ. CDR3 sequence reads: CASSWDSGRSEKLFF. Written as DNA, the CDR3 is TGCGCCAGCAGCTGGGATTCTGGTCGTTCTGAAAAACTGTTTTTT.

This clonotype was recorded many times. The gene calls are TRBV27 and TRBJ2-3; a possible D gene is TRBD1 (5 bases). The V end was cut by 0 bases, the J end by 4 bases, with 8 bases between. The CDR3 is made up of 14 amino acids. The germline V gene encodes CDR1 MNHEY and CDR2 SMNVEV (reference sequence). This chain's CDR3 is CASSLSLRADTQYF. In DNA, the CDR3 is TGTGCCAGCAGTTTATCGCTCAGGGCAGATACGCAGTATTTT.

This clonotype has a count of ten or more. The V call is TRBV7-6, the J call TRBJ2-1, with 8 bases matching TRBD2. The CDR3 is made up of 14 amino acids. J lost 7 bases, V lost 5 bases, and 7 bases had no gene match. Germline loops: CDR1 SGHVS, CDR2 FNYEAQ. CDR3 sequence: CASSPGGAFNEQFF. For the CDR3, the DNA is TGTGCCAGCAGCCCGGGGGGGGCTTTTAATGAGCAGTTCTTC.

This rearrangement joins TRBV3-1 to TRBJ2-3; 7 bases are shared with TRBD2. From germline, CDR1 is LGHDT and CDR2 YNNKEL (reference sequence). The length of the CDR3 is 17 residues. V lost 4 bases, J lost 10 bases, and 20 bases stayed unmatched. CDR3 nucleotides: TGTGCCAGCAGCCCCCACCGGGTCGGGAGGCTGAGGGGTGCGCAGTATTTT. It encodes CASSPHRVGRLRGAQYF.